These 7 T cell receptor beta chains originate from one sample sequenced in a study of blood T cell repertoires in COVID-19. The method was immunoSEQ multiplex PCR; TCRdb's version includes in-frame clones alone and lacks a portion of them. Of 150,000 to 160,000 clones in the sample, roughly 88% are singletons; the top ten hold roughly 8.9%. Sequencing input: peripheral blood. These receptors were obtained from a woman between 50 and 59 years old with acute or convalescent COVID-19.

This clone was seen more than once but under ten times. The rearrangement links TRBV7-9 to TRBJ1-2; TRBD1 matches 7 bases. From germline, CDR1 is SEHNR and CDR2 FQNEAQ (reference sequence). CDR3 length: 14 residues. With V trimmed by 2 bases and J by 4 bases, 4 bases remained unmatched. The CDR3 sequence is CASSLSDRVYGYTF. CDR3 in DNA: TGTGCCAGCAGCTTATCCGACAGGGTCTATGGCTACACCTTC.

The chain combines TRBV5-5 with TRBJ2-7; 10 bases map to TRBD1. V was pared by 4 bases and J by 6 bases, with 4 bases of the junction left unmatched. The CDR3 runs 13 residues. Germline-derived CDR1 and CDR2 are SGHKS and YYEKEE (reference sequence). The CDR3 loop reads CASSPRTGGEQYF. The CDR3 nucleotides are TGTGCCAGCAGCCCAAGGACAGGGGGCGAGCAGTACTTC.

This chain uses TRBV19 with TRBJ1-5; 10 bases are a match to TRBD1. The V gene end was trimmed by 6 bases and the J gene end by 1 base; junction bases not matched to a gene: 15. Germline values: CDR1 LNHDA, CDR2 SQIVND (reference sequence). The CDR3 sequence is 19 residues long. The CDR3 DNA reads TGTGCCAGTAGAGTACCGGGACAGGGGAGTTTATGGAGCAATCAGCCCCAGCATTTT. It codes for CASRVPGQGSLWSNQPQHF.

The chain is built from TRBV28 and TRBJ1-5; D might be TRBD1 (5 bases). Germline values: CDR1 MDHEN, CDR2 SYDVKM. The CDR3 spans 16 residues. With 4 bases removed from V and 6 bases from J, the gap between germline ends came to 19 bases. The CDR3 sequence: CASSSGAGFTGQPQHF. The CDR3 bases are TGTGCCAGCAGTTCTGGGGCAGGGTTTACGGGTCAGCCCCAGCATTTT.

This clone was detected a few times. The chain uses TRBV18 and TRBJ1-2; 7 nucleotides line up with TRBD1. V gave up 3 bases and J gave up 1 base; unmatched junction bases: 5. CDR3 size: 15 residues. The germline gives CDR1 KGHSH, CDR2 LQKENI. The CDR3 DNA is TGTGCCAGCTCACCTGACCGGGACAGTAACTATGGCTACACCTTC. This codes for CASSPDRDSNYGYTF.

This clone was seen a handful of times. J is TRBJ2-2 and V is TRBV24-1, with 10 bases identical to TRBD1. Germline CDR1 and CDR2: KGHDR and SFDVKD. V was pared by 4 bases and J by 3 bases, with 4 bases of the junction left unmatched. CDR3 length equals 16 residues. The CDR3 protein is CATSDPGQGDTGELFF. The CDR3 region has the DNA TGTGCCACCAGTGACCCTGGACAGGGGGACACCGGGGAGCTGTTTTTT.

The rearrangement joins TRBV2 to TRBJ2-1, with 12 bases matching TRBD2. V shed 9 bases, J shed 4 bases, and the junction held 4 bases outside the gene matches. The CDR3 is 14 residues long. CDR1 SNHLY and CDR2 FYNNEI come from the germline V gene. CDR3 protein: CASTTSGRYNEQFF. CDR3 DNA: TGTGCCAGTACTACTAGCGGGAGGTACAATGAGCAGTTCTTC.